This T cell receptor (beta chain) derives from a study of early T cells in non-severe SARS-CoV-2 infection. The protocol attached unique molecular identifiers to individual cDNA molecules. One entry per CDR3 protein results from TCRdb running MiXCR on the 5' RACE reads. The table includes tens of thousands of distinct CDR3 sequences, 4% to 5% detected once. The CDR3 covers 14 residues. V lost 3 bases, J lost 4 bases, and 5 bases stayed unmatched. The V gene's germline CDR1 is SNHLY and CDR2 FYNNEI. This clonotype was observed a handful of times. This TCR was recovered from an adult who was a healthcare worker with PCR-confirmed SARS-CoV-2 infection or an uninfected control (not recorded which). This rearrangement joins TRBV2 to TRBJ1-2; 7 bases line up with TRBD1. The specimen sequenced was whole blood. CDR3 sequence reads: CASSDGQDFYGYTF. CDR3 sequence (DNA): TGTGCCAGCAGTGACGGACAGGACTTCTATGGCTACACCTTC.